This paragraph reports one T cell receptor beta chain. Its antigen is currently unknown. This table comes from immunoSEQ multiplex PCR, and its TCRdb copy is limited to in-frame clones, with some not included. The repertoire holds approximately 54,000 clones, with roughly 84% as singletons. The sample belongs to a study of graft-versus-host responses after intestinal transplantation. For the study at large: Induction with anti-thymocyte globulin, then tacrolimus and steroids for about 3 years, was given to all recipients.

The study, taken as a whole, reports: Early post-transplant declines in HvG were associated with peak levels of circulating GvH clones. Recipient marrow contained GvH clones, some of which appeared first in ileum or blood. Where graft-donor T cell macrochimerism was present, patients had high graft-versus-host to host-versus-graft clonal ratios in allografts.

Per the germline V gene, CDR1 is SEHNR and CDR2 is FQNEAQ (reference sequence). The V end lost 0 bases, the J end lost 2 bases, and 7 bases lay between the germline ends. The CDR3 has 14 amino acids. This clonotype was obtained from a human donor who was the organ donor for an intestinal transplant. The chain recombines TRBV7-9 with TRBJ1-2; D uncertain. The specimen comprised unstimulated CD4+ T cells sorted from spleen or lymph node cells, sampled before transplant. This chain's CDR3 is CASSLALGNYGYTF. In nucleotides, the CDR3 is TGTGCCAGCAGCTTAGCGCTCGGAAACTATGGCTACACCTTC.